This T cell receptor (beta chain) was identified in a study of regulatory T cells in long-lasting Graves disease. Regarding the study as a whole: Patients with persistent disease shared over 2,500 public clonotypes, outpacing the 966 shared by new patients. Favoring TRBV28, TRBJ1-2 and TRBJ2-5 was a feature seen in persistent disease.

Time point given: newly diagnosed GD, antithyroid drugs for less than 3 months. PBMC RNA served as the TCR library source. Graves' disease diagnoses followed American Thyroid Association guidelines. Building of the TCR beta libraries involved iRepertoire HTBI primers and Arm-PCR of CDR3 regions. TCRdb recomputed calls from the multiplex PCR reads with MiXCR, one row per CDR3 protein. The sample has 350,000 to 450,000 distinct CDR3 sequences, around 11% seen once. Trimming removed 2 bases from V and 3 bases from J, with 9 bases in between. The CDR3 sequence is 13 residues long. Germline lookup yields CDR1 SGHRS and CDR2 YFSETQ. This clonotype was counted ten times or more. Its antigen is unidentified. This sample also appeared in a second study, on T cells in Graves' hyperthyroidism and ophthalmopathy. In that study: Patients counted as stable if ophthalmopathy did not develop within 18 months.

The chain uses TRBV5-1 and TRBJ2-7, with D unresolved. The receptor comes from a woman between 18 and 29 years old with Graves disease. Specimen: peripheral blood mononuclear cells (PBMCs), collected at new diagnosis, from a patient treated with antithyroid drugs. The CDR3 loop is CASSLAQRYEQYF. In DNA, the CDR3 is TGCGCCAGCAGCTTAGCACAGCGCTACGAGCAGTACTTC. Using reference TRBV5-1 and TRBJ2-7 for the parts outside the CDR3, the full variable domain is KAGVTQTPRYLIKTRGQQVTLSCSPISGHRSVSWYQQTPGQGLQFLFEYFSETQRNKGNFPGRFSGRQFSNSRSEMNVSTLELGDSALYLCASSLAQRYEQYFGPGTRLTVT.